Below, one T cell receptor (beta chain) is given with its context. The CDR3 length is 13 residues. The germline V gene encodes CDR1 SQVTM and CDR2 ANQGSEA. V lost 4 bases, J lost 1 base, and 10 bases lay in between. The assay was immunoSEQ multiplex PCR, and TCRdb's table has in-frame clones only and misses some. The data contain fewer than 95,000 clones, 94% of them singletons. This specimen belongs to a study of T cell changes during pregnancy in multiple sclerosis. The J gene is TRBJ1-2, the V gene TRBV29-1; D is uncertain. The clonotype comes from a female donor with multiple sclerosis, enrolled in a pregnancy study. The sequenced sample was peripheral blood, obtained in the third trimester of pregnancy. DNA of the CDR3: TGCAGCGTTGCCGGACTTAATAACTATGGCTACACCTTC. Amino acid sequence: CSVAGLNNYGYTF.